Below, 22 T cell receptor beta chains from the same sample are listed, as sequenced in a study of preoperative IRX-2 immunotherapy in early breast cancer. Measured with immunoSEQ multiplex PCR; TCRdb has only the in-frame clones, and not every one. The table includes 30,000 to 45,000 clones, roughly four fifths detected once. Treatment of the sample: preoperative locoregional IRX-2 cytokine immunotherapy. Specimen: lymph node tissue, collected after IRX-2 immunotherapy. Every receptor here comes from a human donor with breast cancer.

This chain connects TRBV6-8 to TRBJ1-2, with no clear D. CDR1 is MNHGY, CDR2 SAAAGT, per germline. The CDR3 has 14 residues. Trimming pared 7 bases from V and 4 bases from J, leaving 16 bases between. The CDR3 here is CASKDGPAFYGYTF. The DNA of the CDR3 is TGTGCCAGCAAGGATGGGCCGGCGTTCTATGGCTACACCTTC.

This clone is a singleton in its sample. The chain links TRBV7-8 to TRBJ2-1; 10 nucleotides agree with TRBD2. J gave up 8 bases and V 3 bases, and 13 bases lay outside the gene matches. This CDR3 region has 17 residues. Germline lookup yields CDR1 SGHVS and CDR2 FQNEAQ. The CDR3 sequence is CASSLWGASGGEDEQFF. The DNA for the CDR3 is TGTGCCAGCAGCTTGTGGGGAGCTAGCGGGGGAGAGGATGAGCAGTTCTTC. Combining the CDR3 with reference TRBV7-8 and TRBJ2-1 gives the whole variable domain GAGVSQSPRYKVAKRGQDVALRCDPISGHVSLFWYQQALGQGPEFLTYFQNEAQLDKSGLPSDRFFAERPEGSVSTLKIQRTQQEDSAVYLCASSLWGASGGEDEQFFGPGTRLTVL.

This clone was recorded once. The chain links TRBV28 to TRBJ1-1, with a possible D match to TRBD1 (5 bases). Looked up from germline, CDR1 is MDHEN and CDR2 is SYDVKM. The CDR3 spans 15 residues. V dropped 2 bases and J dropped 5 bases, with 15 bases sitting between them. The CDR3 is CASSLGSAGRTEAFF. CDR3 bases: TGTGCCAGCAGTTTAGGGTCAGCGGGGCGGACTGAAGCTTTCTTT.

The chain uses TRBV5-1 and TRBJ1-1; tentative D call: TRBD1 (5 bases). V lost 0 bases, J lost 2 bases, and 8 bases lay in between. Looked up from germline, CDR1 is SGHRS and CDR2 is YFSETQ. The length of the CDR3 is 14 residues. In nucleotides, the CDR3 is TGCGCCAGCAGCTTGGGACAGTCAAACACTGAAGCTTTCTTT. It encodes CASSLGQSNTEAFF.

This clone was observed once. V and J are TRBV2 and TRBJ1-5; 9 nucleotides agree with TRBD1. Trimming took 5 bases from V and 2 from J; bases not matched to a gene: 4. The CDR3 is made up of 15 amino acids. Germline V gives CDR1 SNHLY, CDR2 FYNNEI. Here the CDR3 DNA reads TGTGCCAGCAGTCCGACAGGGGGTGGCAATCAGCCCCAGCATTTT. This translates into CASSPTGGGNQPQHF.

This clone was recorded once. The chain joins TRBV11-3 to TRBJ2-3; D is possibly TRBD1 (5 bases). Germline loops: CDR1 SGHNT, CDR2 YENEEA. V lost 5 bases to trimming and J lost 5 bases, with 17 bases between them. This CDR3 is built from 15 residues. The CDR3 region has the DNA TGTGCCAGCAGCCTCGAAGGGGCAGGAAAAGATACGCAGTATTTT. The encoded protein is CASSLEGAGKDTQYF.

The genes are TRBV18 and TRBJ2-7; D may be TRBD2 (6 bases). The germline V gene encodes CDR1 KGHSH and CDR2 LQKENI. CDR3 length equals 15 residues. V lost 3 bases to trimming and J lost 2 bases, with 14 bases between them. Here the CDR3 DNA reads TGTGCCAGCTCACCCCAAGGCGGGGTAACCTACGAGCAGTACTTC. It yields the protein CASSPQGGVTYEQYF. Combining the CDR3 with reference TRBV18 and TRBJ2-7 gives the whole variable domain NAGVMQNPRHLVRRRGQEARLRCSPMKGHSHVYWYRQLPEEGLKFMVYLQKENIIDESGMPKERFSAEFPKEGPSILRIQQVVRGDSAAYFCASSPQGGVTYEQYFGPGTRLTVT.

The chain links TRBV6-8 to TRBJ1-2; D is undetermined. V lost 7 bases and J lost 8, with 14 bases in between. The germline CDR1 and CDR2 sequences are MNHGY and SAAAGT. The CDR3 loop spans 12 amino acids. The CDR3, as DNA: TGTGCCAGCACCGCAGACGGGGAGGGCTACACCTTC. It specifies CASTADGEGYTF.

V is TRBV6-8 and J is TRBJ1-2; TRBD1 is a possible D gene (5 bases). Germline V gene sequence: CDR1 MNHGY, CDR2 SAAAGT. The CDR3 covers 15 residues. The V and J ends lost 0 bases and 8 bases respectively, with 16 bases between them. The chain's CDR3 is CASSYSMWGERGYTF. The CDR3 nucleotides read TGTGCCAGCAGTTACTCGATGTGGGGGGAGAGGGGCTACACCTTC.

The V gene is TRBV7-1, the J gene TRBJ1-3, with D possibly TRBD1 on 6 matching bases. TRBV7-1 counts as an open reading frame of uncertain function. Between the trimmed V and J ends, which lost 5 bases and 5 bases, there was a span of 19 bases. This CDR3 has 16 residues. The CDR3 region has the DNA TGTGCCAGCAGCATCCTACAGGGAGGACTCAGAAACACCATATATTTT. It specifies CASSILQGGLRNTIYF.

In this sample, this clone turned up a few times. This chain links TRBV28 with TRBJ1-5; D ambiguous. The germline gives CDR1 MDHEN, CDR2 SYDVKM. This CDR3 comprises 13 residues. The V and J ends lost 3 bases and 5 bases respectively, with 8 bases between them. The CDR3 loop reads CASSLKLDQPQHF. The CDR3 DNA sequence: TGTGCCAGCAGTTTGAAGCTTGATCAGCCCCAGCATTTT.

This clone was detected only once. V is TRBV28 and J is TRBJ1-1, with a weak D call TRBD1 (6 bases). The V gene lost 7 bases and the J gene lost 2 bases, with 20 bases spanning the gap. CDR1 MDHEN and CDR2 SYDVKM come from the germline V gene. CDR3 length equals 16 residues. The CDR3: CASTSGGFQGNTEAFF. For the CDR3, the DNA is TGTGCCAGCACCTCGGGGGGCTTCCAGGGAAACACTGAAGCTTTCTTT.

V and J are TRBV6-8 and TRBJ1-2, with TRBD1 matching over 8 bases. Germline V CDR1 and CDR2: MNHGY, SAAAGT. The CDR3 consists of 12 residues. Losses at the gene ends were 11 bases for V and 6 bases for J; bases not matched to a gene: 8. Here the CDR3 reads CASLRGHDGYTF. The CDR3 DNA reads TGTGCCTCTCTCAGGGGGCACGATGGCTACACCTTC.

J is TRBJ1-2 and V is TRBV5-1; 9 bases line up with TRBD1. Unmatched junction bases numbered 5, after V lost 3 bases and J lost 2 bases. The length of the CDR3 is 15 residues. Germline CDR1 SGHRS, CDR2 YFSETQ. CDR3 coding DNA: TGCGCCAGCAGCTCCCGACAGGGGGGAAACTATGGCTACACCTTC. It codes for CASSSRQGGNYGYTF.

This clone was found a few times. The CDR3 here is CASSKSGTGVGQPQHF. The DNA for the CDR3 is TGTGCCAGCAGTAAGTCCGGGACAGGGGTGGGTCAGCCCCAGCATTTT. The J gene is TRBJ1-5, the V gene TRBV6-8, with 10 bases lining up with TRBD1. The CDR3 spans 16 residues. CDR1 and CDR2 from the germline V gene are MNHGY and SAAAGT. V gave up 5 bases and J gave up 6 bases; unmatched junction bases: 10.

This clone was picked up a small number of times. The rearrangement joins TRBV12-5 to TRBJ2-2; 7 nucleotides align to TRBD2. Germline trimming cut 1 base from V and 7 bases from J; bases unmatched to any gene: 6. This CDR3 has 15 amino acids. Germline V gene data show CDR1 as LGHNT and CDR2 as FRNRAP. In DNA, the CDR3 is TGTGCTAGTGGTTTGGAGGGAGGGCGAGGCGGGGAGCTGTTTTTT. Its protein product is CASGLEGGRGGELFF.

The chain carries TRBV11-3 and TRBJ1-5, with D possibly being TRBD1 (5 bases). Per the germline V gene, CDR1 is SGHNT and CDR2 is YENEEA. This CDR3 is built from 14 residues. V lost 3 bases to trimming and J lost 3 bases, with 9 bases between them. DNA of the CDR3: TGTGCCAGCAGCTTGGGGGGGGTCAATCAGCCCCAGCATTTT. It is translated as CASSLGGVNQPQHF.

The rearrangement joins TRBV7-7 to TRBJ1-2, with 7 nucleotides matching TRBD1. Germline lookup yields CDR1 SSHAT and CDR2 FNYEAQ (reference sequence). Germline trimming cut 3 bases from V and 11 bases from J; bases unmatched to any gene: 24. The CDR3 covers 18 residues. CDR3 bases: TGTGCCAGCAGCTTGGAAGAACCGGGACAGAGCACTCGGAAGGGTTACACCTTC. This sequence encodes CASSLEEPGQSTRKGYTF.

This chain links TRBV19 with TRBJ1-5, with D possibly matching TRBD1 (5 bases). Germline V CDR1 and CDR2: LNHDA, SQIVND (reference sequence). The length of the CDR3 is 15 residues. V lost 6 bases and J 5 bases, leaving 17 bases between the germline ends. This CDR3 is CASRVGGRMDQPQHF. The CDR3 DNA is TGTGCCAGTAGGGTTGGGGGGAGGATGGATCAGCCCCAGCATTTT.

V is TRBV11-3 and J is TRBJ2-5; 13 bases agree with TRBD2. CDR1 and CDR2 from the germline V gene are SGHNT and YENEEA. V lost 5 bases and J lost 2; bases outside the gene matches: 2. The CDR3 consists of 15 residues. CDR3 in DNA: TGTGCCAGCAGCAGGGGACTAGCGGGGCAAGAGACCCAGTACTTC. It encodes CASSRGLAGQETQYF.

The rearrangement joins TRBV7-6 to TRBJ2-7, with TRBD1 as a possible D gene (5 bases). This CDR3 contains 14 residues. Germline assignment: CDR1 SGHVS and CDR2 FNYEAQ. The V end was cut by 1 base, the J end by 5 bases, with 12 bases between. The CDR3 region has the DNA TGTGCCAGCAGCTTAGTTGTTGGGGCCCACGAGCAGTACTTC. Residues: CASSLVVGAHEQYF.

The chain has TRBV7-1 and TRBJ2-5; the match to TRBD2 covers 7 bases. TRBV7-1 is known as an ORF, though its function is uncertain. Unmatched junction bases numbered 9, after V lost 4 bases and J lost 4 bases. This CDR3 comprises 15 residues. This CDR3 reads CASSLGGLGGETQYF. DNA for the CDR3: TGTGCCAGCAGCTTGGGAGGGCTCGGTGGAGAGACCCAGTACTTC.